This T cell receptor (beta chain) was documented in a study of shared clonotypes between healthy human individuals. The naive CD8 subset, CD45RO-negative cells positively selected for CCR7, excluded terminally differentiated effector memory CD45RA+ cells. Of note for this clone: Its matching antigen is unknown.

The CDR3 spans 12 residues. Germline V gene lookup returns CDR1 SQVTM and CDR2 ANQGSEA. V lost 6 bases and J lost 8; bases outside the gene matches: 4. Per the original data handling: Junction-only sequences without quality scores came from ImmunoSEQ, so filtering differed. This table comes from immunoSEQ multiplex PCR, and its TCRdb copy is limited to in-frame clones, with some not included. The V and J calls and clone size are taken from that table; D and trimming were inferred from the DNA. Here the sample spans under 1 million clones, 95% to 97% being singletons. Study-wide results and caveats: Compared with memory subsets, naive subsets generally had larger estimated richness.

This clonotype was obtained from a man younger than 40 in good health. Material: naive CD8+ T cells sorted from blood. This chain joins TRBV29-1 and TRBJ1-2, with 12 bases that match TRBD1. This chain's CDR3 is CSVGTGGKGYTF. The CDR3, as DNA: TGCAGCGTAGGGACAGGGGGCAAAGGCTACACCTTC.